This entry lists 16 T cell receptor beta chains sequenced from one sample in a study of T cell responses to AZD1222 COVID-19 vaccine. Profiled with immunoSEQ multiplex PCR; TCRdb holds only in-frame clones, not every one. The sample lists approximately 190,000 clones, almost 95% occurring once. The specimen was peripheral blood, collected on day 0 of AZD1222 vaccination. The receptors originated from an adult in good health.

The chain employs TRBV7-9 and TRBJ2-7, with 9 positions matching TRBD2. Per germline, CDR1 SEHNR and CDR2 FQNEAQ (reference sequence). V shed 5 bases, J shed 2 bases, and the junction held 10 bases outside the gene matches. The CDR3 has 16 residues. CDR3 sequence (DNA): TGTGCCAGCAGCCATCTTGCGGGACTAGCCCCCTACGAGCAGTACTTC. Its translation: CASSHLAGLAPYEQYF. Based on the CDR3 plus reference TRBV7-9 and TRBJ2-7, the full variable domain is DTGVSQNPRHKITKRGQNVTFRCDPISEHNRLYWYRQTLGQGPEFLTYFQNEAQLEKSRLLSDRFSAERPKGSFSTLEIQRTEQGDSAMYLCASSHLAGLAPYEQYFGPGTRLTVT.

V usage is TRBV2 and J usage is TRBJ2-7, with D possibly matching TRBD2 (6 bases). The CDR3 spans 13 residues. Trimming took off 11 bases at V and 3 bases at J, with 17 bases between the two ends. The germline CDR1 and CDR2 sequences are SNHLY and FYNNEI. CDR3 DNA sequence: TGTGCCGGGCGGGACGGATCAATCTACGAGCAGTACTTC. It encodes CAGRDGSIYEQYF.

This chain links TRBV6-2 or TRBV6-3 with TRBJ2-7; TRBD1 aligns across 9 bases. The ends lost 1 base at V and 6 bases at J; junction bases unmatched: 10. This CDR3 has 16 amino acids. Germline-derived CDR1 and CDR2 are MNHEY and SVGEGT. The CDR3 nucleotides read TGTGCCAGCAGTTACTACCCCGGACAGGGGAGGGGCGAGCAGTACTTC. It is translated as CASSYYPGQGRGEQYF.

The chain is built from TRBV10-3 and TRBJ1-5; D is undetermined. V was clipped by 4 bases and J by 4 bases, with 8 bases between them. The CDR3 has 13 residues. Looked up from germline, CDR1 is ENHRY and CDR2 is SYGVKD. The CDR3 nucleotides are TGTGCCATCAGTGGCGTCCCTAATCAGCCCCAGCATTTT. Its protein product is CAISGVPNQPQHF.

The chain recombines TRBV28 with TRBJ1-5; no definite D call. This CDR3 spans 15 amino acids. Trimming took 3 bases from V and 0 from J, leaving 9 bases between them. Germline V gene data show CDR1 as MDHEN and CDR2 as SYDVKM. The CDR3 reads CASSFDRYSNQPQHF. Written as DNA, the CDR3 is TGTGCCAGCAGTTTTGACCGGTATAGCAATCAGCCCCAGCATTTT.

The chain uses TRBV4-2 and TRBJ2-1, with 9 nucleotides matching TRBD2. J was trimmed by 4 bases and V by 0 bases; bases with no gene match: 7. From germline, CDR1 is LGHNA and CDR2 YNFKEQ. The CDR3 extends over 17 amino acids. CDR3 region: CASSQDRGSGRYNEQFF. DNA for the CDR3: TGTGCCAGCAGCCAAGATCGAGGTAGCGGGAGATACAATGAGCAGTTCTTC.

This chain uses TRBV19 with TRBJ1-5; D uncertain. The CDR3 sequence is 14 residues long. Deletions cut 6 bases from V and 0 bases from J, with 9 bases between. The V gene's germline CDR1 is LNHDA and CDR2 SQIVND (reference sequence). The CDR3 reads CASRIDYSNQPQHF. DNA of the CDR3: TGTGCCAGTAGGATCGACTATAGCAATCAGCCCCAGCATTTT.

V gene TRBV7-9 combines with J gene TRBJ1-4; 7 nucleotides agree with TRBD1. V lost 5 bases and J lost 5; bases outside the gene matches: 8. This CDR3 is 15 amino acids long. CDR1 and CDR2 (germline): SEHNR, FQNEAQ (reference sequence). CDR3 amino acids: CASSPDREGNEKLFF. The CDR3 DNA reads TGTGCCAGCAGCCCAGACAGGGAGGGGAATGAAAAACTGTTTTTT.

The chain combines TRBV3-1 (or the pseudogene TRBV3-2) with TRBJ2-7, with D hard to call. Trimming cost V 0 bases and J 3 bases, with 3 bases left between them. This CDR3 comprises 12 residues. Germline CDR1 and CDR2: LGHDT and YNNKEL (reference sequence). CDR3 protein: CASSQEYYEQYF. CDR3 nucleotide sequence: TGTGCCAGCAGCCAAGAATACTACGAGCAGTACTTC.

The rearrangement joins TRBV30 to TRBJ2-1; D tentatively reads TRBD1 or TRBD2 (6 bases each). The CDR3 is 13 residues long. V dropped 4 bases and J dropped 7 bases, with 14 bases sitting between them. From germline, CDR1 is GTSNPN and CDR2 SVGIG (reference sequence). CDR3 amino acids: CAWNRGERNEQFF. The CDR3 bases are TGTGCCTGGAATAGGGGGGAGCGGAATGAGCAGTTCTTC.

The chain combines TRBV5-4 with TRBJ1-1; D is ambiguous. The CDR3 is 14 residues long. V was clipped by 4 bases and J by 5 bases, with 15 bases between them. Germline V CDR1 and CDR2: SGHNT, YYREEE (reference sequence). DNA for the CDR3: TGTGCCAGCAGCGGCGGGCTGAGCGCTACTGAAGCTTTCTTT. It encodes CASSGGLSATEAFF.

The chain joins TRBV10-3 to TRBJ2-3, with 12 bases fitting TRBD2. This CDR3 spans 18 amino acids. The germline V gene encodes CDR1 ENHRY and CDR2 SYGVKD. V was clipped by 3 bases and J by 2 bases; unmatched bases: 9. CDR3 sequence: CAISDRRLAGDHTDTQYF. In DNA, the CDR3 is TGTGCCATCAGTGATAGACGACTAGCGGGAGATCACACAGATACGCAGTATTTT.

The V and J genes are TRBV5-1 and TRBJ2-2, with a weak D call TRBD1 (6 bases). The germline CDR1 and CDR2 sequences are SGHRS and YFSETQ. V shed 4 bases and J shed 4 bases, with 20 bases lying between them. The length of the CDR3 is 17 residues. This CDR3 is CASSPRKTGLGTGELFF. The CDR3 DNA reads TGCGCCAGCAGCCCTAGAAAGACAGGTTTGGGCACCGGGGAGCTGTTTTTT.

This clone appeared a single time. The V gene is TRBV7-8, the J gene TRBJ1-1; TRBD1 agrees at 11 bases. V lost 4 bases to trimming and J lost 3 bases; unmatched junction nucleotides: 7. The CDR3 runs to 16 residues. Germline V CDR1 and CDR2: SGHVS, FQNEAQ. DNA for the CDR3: TGTGCCAGCAGCTCCCGGGACAGGGGGGGACACACTGAAGCTTTCTTT. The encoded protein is CASSSRDRGGHTEAFF.

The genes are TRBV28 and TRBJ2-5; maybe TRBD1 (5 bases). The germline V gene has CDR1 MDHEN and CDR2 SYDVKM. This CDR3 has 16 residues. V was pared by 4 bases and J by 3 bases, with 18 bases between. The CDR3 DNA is TGTGCCAGCAGTTCCTTCATGACAGATAAGGAAGAGACCCAGTACTTC. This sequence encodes CASSSFMTDKEETQYF.

For the CDR3, the DNA is TGTGCCAGCAGTTACTCGTGGCAGAGCAATCAGCCCCAGCATTTT. Translating gives CASSYSWQSNQPQHF. V and J are TRBV6-2 or TRBV6-3 and TRBJ1-5; D call uncertain. V was trimmed by 0 bases and J by 1 base, leaving 7 bases between them. CDR3 length equals 15 residues. Germline-derived CDR1 and CDR2 are MNHEY and SVGEGT.